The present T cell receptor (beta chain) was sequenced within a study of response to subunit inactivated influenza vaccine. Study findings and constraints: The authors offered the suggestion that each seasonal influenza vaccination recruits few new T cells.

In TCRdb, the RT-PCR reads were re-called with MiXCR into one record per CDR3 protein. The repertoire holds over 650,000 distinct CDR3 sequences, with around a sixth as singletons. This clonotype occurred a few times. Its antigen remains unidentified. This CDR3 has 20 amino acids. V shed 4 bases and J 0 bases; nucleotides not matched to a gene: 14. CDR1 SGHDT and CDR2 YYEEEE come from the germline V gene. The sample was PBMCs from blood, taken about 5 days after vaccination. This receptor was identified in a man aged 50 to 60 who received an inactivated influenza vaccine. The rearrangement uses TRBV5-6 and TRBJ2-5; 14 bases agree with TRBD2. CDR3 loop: CASSPPRLAGGTNYQETQYF. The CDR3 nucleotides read TGTGCCAGCAGCCCGCCCCGACTAGCGGGGGGGACAAATTACCAAGAGACCCAGTACTTC.